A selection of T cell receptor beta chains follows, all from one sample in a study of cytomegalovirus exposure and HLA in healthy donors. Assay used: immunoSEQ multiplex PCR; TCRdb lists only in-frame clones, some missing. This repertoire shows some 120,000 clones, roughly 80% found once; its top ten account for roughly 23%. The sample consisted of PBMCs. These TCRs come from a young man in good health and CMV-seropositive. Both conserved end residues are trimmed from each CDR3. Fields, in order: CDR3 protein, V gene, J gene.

ASSLAPLVSGETQY,TRBV5-1,TRBJ2-5
ASSPSARLGPETQY,TRBV7-2,TRBJ2-5
ASRLARETQY,TRBV2,TRBJ2-5
ATSSGTSGNTDTQY,TRBV15,TRBJ2-3
AWSVSPSPLH,TRBV30,TRBJ1-6
ASSVEVAGVNSSYNEQF,TRBV9,TRBJ2-1
ASSLGGTYGYT,TRBV28,TRBJ1-2
ASSYSGSPGNEQF,TRBV6-5,TRBJ2-1
ASSVNSVPSTDTQY,TRBV6-1,TRBJ2-3
ASSGTVGSPLH,TRBV7-3,TRBJ1-6
ASSSSDSSYEQY,TRBV28,TRBJ2-7
ASSLDRGETGELF,TRBV11-3,TRBJ2-2
ASSYSSGTGNNEQF,TRBV6-5,TRBJ2-1
ASSHNSRTGDEKLF,TRBV4-1,TRBJ1-4
ASSPAGYEQY,TRBV7-8,-
ASSLLSRTSGSGTDTQY,TRBV7-8,TRBJ2-3
ASTPTGGLEAF,TRBV27,TRBJ1-1
ASSDPWRETNYGYT,TRBV6-1,TRBJ1-2
ASSWTGGGQPQH,TRBV6-5,TRBJ1-5
ASSAGVTEAF,TRBV9,TRBJ1-1
ASSGQTGGPGAF,TRBV9,TRBJ1-1
ASSFDEREDTDTQY,TRBV7-2,TRBJ2-3